This note documents a single T cell receptor beta chain sequence. The target antigen is unknown. The CDR3 consists of 14 residues. Germline V gives CDR1 LNHDA, CDR2 SQIVND (reference sequence). The V gene lost 10 bases and the J gene lost 0 bases, with 10 bases spanning the gap. These data originate in a study of early T cells in non-severe SARS-CoV-2 infection. In the study overall: With bulk RNA from unsorted whole blood as input, sequencing yielded unpaired chains.

Attachment of unique molecular identifiers to individual cDNA molecules was performed. TCRdb independently ran MiXCR on the 5' RACE reads; one entry per CDR3 protein. The sample contains over 50,000 distinct CDR3 sequences, under 15% of which appear only once. Study-level points and caveats: In VDJdb matching, anti-spike CD8 responses were favored while private and CD4 specificities went missing.

V and J are TRBV19 and TRBJ2-6; TRBD1 might be the D (6 bases). The source material was whole blood, sampled at baseline. This TCR derives from an adult who was a healthcare worker with PCR-confirmed SARS-CoV-2 infection or an uninfected control (not recorded which). In DNA form, the CDR3 reads TGTGCCACCCTGGACAGCTCTGGGGCCAACGTCCTGACTTTC. It translates to CATLDSSGANVLTF.